This is a list of T cell receptor beta chains from one sample in a study of blood T cells in healthy people across ages. Using its own MiXCR run on the 5' RACE reads, TCRdb lists one record per CDR3 protein. The sample carries under 1,000,000 distinct CDR3 sequences, 46% recorded once. Specimen: blood. Receptors originate from an elderly man in good health. Both conserved end residues are part of each CDR3. A D gene is named only where the DNA matches it firmly. Some rows have no size entry. The others give once, few or many, or a class for an expanded clone.

v_gene	j_gene	abundance	d_gene	CDR3nt	CDR3aa
TRBV13	TRBJ1-2	-	-	TGTGCCAGCAGCACGCGGGACGGAAGAGAACGAGACTATGGCTACACCTTC	CASSTRDGRERDYGYTF
TRBV7-6	TRBJ2-7	-	TRBD2	TGTGCCAGCAGCTTAGCGCGGCCTAGCGGGAGGGCCAATGAGCAGTACTTC	CASSLARPSGRANEQYF
TRBV28	TRBJ2-7	-	TRBD2	TGTGCCAGCAGTTTATATATTCATGGAGAGCGGGAGGGCCTCTCCTACGAGCAGTACTTC	CASSLYIHGEREGLSYEQYF
TRBV21-1	TRBJ2-7	few	-	TGTGCCAGCAGCAAAGCGTGCCAGGGGCACGAGCAGTACTTC	CASSKACQGHEQYF
TRBV7-2	TRBJ2-5	-	-	TGTGCCAGCACCGTGACAGGCCAAGAGACCCAGTACTTC	CASTVTGQETQYF
TRBV3-1	TRBJ2-4	-	TRBD2	TGTGCCTGCAGCCCGTCGGGGACTAGGGACATTCAGTACTTC	CACSPSGTRDIQYF
TRBV6-2/TRBV6-3	TRBJ2-7	-	-	TGTGCCAGCAGCCAAAATGGATTCCCCTACGAGCAGTACTTC	CASSQNGFPYEQYF
TRBV7-2	TRBJ2-7	many	TRBD1	TGTGCCAGCAGCCGAGGACAGGGTACCTACGAGCAGTACTTC	CASSRGQGTYEQYF
TRBV2	TRBJ2-5	once	-	TGTGCCAGCAGTATACGGGTGGCGCAGGGGCAGTACTTC	CASSIRVAQGQYF
TRBV7-2	TRBJ2-1	-	-	TGTGCCAGCAGCTTAACAGAGAACTACAATGAGCAGTCCTTC	CASSLTENYNEQSF
TRBV3-1	TRBJ2-4	-	-	TGTGCCAGCAGCCAAGACAGGATGGCCAAAAACATTCAGTACTTC	CASSQDRMAKNIQYF
TRBV7-2	TRBJ2-5	-	-	TGTGCCAGCAGCTTTCCAGGGAGTTCGGGGGCGGAGACCCAGTACTTC	CASSFPGSSGAETQYF
TRBV7-6	TRBJ2-1	-	TRBD1	TGTGCCAGCAGCATTAGGATGGGACAGGGGGCCCACAATGAGCAGTTCTTC	CASSIRMGQGAHNEQFF
TRBV6-6	TRBJ1-6	-	-	TGTGCCAGCAGTTACTCGCAGGGTATGAATTCACCCCTCCACTTT	CASSYSQGMNSPLHF
TRBV12-3/TRBV12-4	TRBJ2-5	few	TRBD1	TGTGCCAGCAGCCCCGGGACAGGGGGCGGTGGAGAGACCCAGTACTTC	CASSPGTGGGGETQYF
TRBV28	TRBJ1-3	-	-	TGTGCCAGCAAAATGACGGTCTCTGGAAACACCATATATTTT	CASKMTVSGNTIYF